Listed below are T cell receptor beta chains from one sample, sequenced in a study of blood T cell repertoires in COVID-19. Sequenced by immunoSEQ multiplex PCR; TCRdb stores in-frame clones only, minus some. The sample lists under 200,000 clones; around 83% were seen once. Sequencing was done on a sample of peripheral blood. These receptors all stem from a man aged 65-85 years who had recovered from COVID-19. The CDR3 runs from the conserved cysteine through the conserved F or W. The D gene is left open where the match is weak. Clone size is not always given. Where it is, it says once, few, many or a class for expanded clones.

clone_size	d_call	j_call	v_call	cdr3_aa	cdr3_nt
NA	TRBD1	TRBJ2-7	TRBV5-4	CASSYRQGSHEQYF	TGTGCCAGCAGCTATAGACAGGGTTCCCACGAGCAGTACTTC
NA	TRBD2	TRBJ2-1	TRBV6-2/TRBV6-3	CASSQSGLAGLSSYNEQFF	TGTGCCAGCAGTCAAAGTGGACTAGCGGGCCTAAGCTCCTACAATGAGCAGTTCTTC
NA	NA	TRBJ1-3	TRBV4-1	CASSQDQVSSGNTIYF	TGCGCCAGCAGCCAAGATCAAGTGAGCTCTGGAAACACCATATATTTT
NA	NA	TRBJ2-7	TRBV7-9	CASSLLFDDRSYEQYF	TGTGCCAGCAGCTTATTATTTGATGACAGGTCTTACGAGCAGTACTTC
NA	NA	TRBJ2-3	TRBV6-1	CASSEALKSYTDTQYF	TGTGCCAGCAGTGAAGCGCTTAAGTCCTACACAGATACGCAGTATTTT
once	TRBD2	TRBJ2-7	TRBV6-5	CASSSTSGESYEQYF	TGTGCCAGCAGTTCCACTAGCGGGGAAAGCTACGAGCAGTACTTC
NA	TRBD1	TRBJ1-2	TRBV5-4	CASSEDRAFYGYTF	TGTGCCAGCAGCGAGGACAGGGCCTTTTATGGCTACACCTTC
NA	TRBD1	TRBJ2-7	TRBV29-1	CSVTRDSPYEQYF	TGCAGCGTGACCCGGGACAGCCCTTACGAGCAGTACTTC
NA	NA	TRBJ1-2	TRBV6-5	CASSYSGGYGYTF	TGTGCCAGCAGTTACTCCGGGGGTTATGGCTACACCTTC
NA	NA	TRBJ1-5	TRBV28	CASSPPPRDQPQHF	TGTGCCAGCAGTCCTCCTCCCAGGGATCAGCCCCAGCATTTT
NA	TRBD1	TRBJ1-1	TRBV5-1	CASSLQGAGTEAFF	TGCGCCAGCAGCTTACAGGGGGCGGGCACTGAAGCTTTCTTT
NA	NA	TRBJ2-2	TRBV7-2	CASSTSLGSTGELFF	TGTGCCAGCAGCACTAGTCTCGGTTCCACCGGGGAGCTGTTTTTT
NA	TRBD2	TRBJ2-1	TRBV4-1	CASSQGLAGNEQFF	TGCGCCAGCAGCCAGGGACTAGCGGGCAATGAGCAGTTCTTC
few	NA	TRBJ2-1	TRBV18	CASSPPQGLSYNEQFF	TGTGCCAGCTCACCCCCCCAGGGGCTCTCCTACAATGAGCAGTTCTTC
NA	NA	TRBJ2-1	TRBV28	CASSSNTPGLGRASSYNEQFF	TGTGCCAGCAGTTCCAATACCCCCGGACTGGGAAGGGCGAGCTCCTACAATGAGCAGTTCTTC
NA	TRBD2	TRBJ2-2	TRBV6-5	CASSYWEGMELFF	TGTGCCAGCAGTTACTGGGAGGGTATGGAGCTGTTTTTT
few	NA	TRBJ1-2	TRBV6-6	CAGTVGGANYGYTF	TGTGCCGGAACTGTTGGCGGAGCTAACTATGGCTACACCTTC
once	NA	TRBJ1-3	TRBV3-1/TRBV3-2	CASSQDRIALSGNTIYF	TGTGCCAGCAGCCAAGATCGCATAGCCCTCTCTGGAAACACCATATATTTT
NA	TRBD1	TRBJ2-7	TRBV11-3	CASSSDRGDGEQYF	TGTGCCAGCAGCTCGGACAGGGGTGACGGCGAGCAGTACTTC
NA	TRBD2	TRBJ2-1	TRBV19	CASSLLAGGPGEQFF	TGTGCCAGTAGTTTATTAGCGGGAGGGCCAGGTGAGCAGTTCTTC
NA	NA	TRBJ1-3	TRBV18	CASSRNRDSGNTIYF	TGTGCCAGCTCACGCAACAGAGACTCTGGAAACACCATATATTTT
NA	TRBD1	TRBJ2-3	TRBV5-4	CASSLGQGSLGTDTQYF	TGTGCCAGCAGCTTGGGACAGGGATCTCTCGGCACAGATACGCAGTATTTT
NA	NA	TRBJ2-7	TRBV7-9	CASSLVSYEQYF	TGTGCCAGCAGCTTGGTGAGCTACGAGCAGTACTTC
many	NA	TRBJ2-4	TRBV29-1	CSVEDQACIQYF	TGCAGCGTTGAAGATCAAGCTTGCATTCAGTACTTC
NA	NA	TRBJ1-2	TRBV15	CATSRVIGDSYGYTF	TGTGCCACCAGCAGAGTAATAGGGGATAGCTATGGCTACACCTTC
NA	NA	TRBJ2-6	TRBV9	CASSARLVSYSGANVLTF	TGTGCCAGCAGCGCCAGACTCGTATCCTACTCTGGGGCCAACGTCCTGACTTTC
NA	NA	TRBJ2-7	TRBV6-5	CASRRQVTYEQYF	TGTGCCAGCAGAAGACAGGTAACCTACGAGCAGTACTTC
NA	NA	TRBJ1-4	TRBV29-1	CSVLASNEKLFF	TGCAGCGTTCTAGCTTCTAATGAAAAACTGTTTTTT
NA	NA	TRBJ2-5	TRBV9	CASSETPTGQETQYF	TGTGCCAGCAGCGAAACCCCAACAGGGCAAGAGACCCAGTACTTC